One and the same sample provided the 5 T cell receptor beta chains below, sequenced in a study of cytomegalovirus exposure and HLA in healthy donors. The PCR ran on 60 Vbeta and 13 Jbeta primers. Sequencing was performed with immunoSEQ multiplex PCR; in TCRdb, only in-frame clones are kept and a portion is missing. The top ten hold 2.5% to 3% of the sample, which has about 160,000 clones, about two thirds seen once. The source material was PBMCs. The receptor source for this set is a woman under 40 in good health and CMV-seronegative.

Only a few counts were recorded for this clone. The rearrangement joins TRBV29-1 to TRBJ2-1; TRBD2 agrees at 8 bases. The CDR3 is 11 amino acids. V shed 6 bases and J 5 bases; nucleotides not matched to a gene: 0. In germline, CDR1 is SQVTM, CDR2 ANQGSEA. The CDR3 coding sequence is TGCAGCGTGACTAGCGACAATGAGCAGTTCTTC. Translation: CSVTSDNEQFF.

The gene calls are TRBV11-2 and TRBJ1-5; the D gene is possibly TRBD1 (6 bases). Trimming shortened V by 8 bases and J by 7 bases, and 24 bases separated the two germline ends. Germline CDR1 is SGHAT and CDR2 is FQNNGV. This CDR3 is built from 16 residues. The CDR3 nucleotides are TGTGCCAGCCCCCTCAAAATCTCCCAGGGGCACCAGCCCCAGCATTTT. This translates into CASPLKISQGHQPQHF.

The chain recombines TRBV13 with TRBJ2-6; D is unresolved. Trimming left V 1 base short and J 0 bases short, with 10 bases between. The CDR3 loop spans 17 amino acids. Germline assignment: CDR1 PRHDT and CDR2 FYEKMQ (reference sequence). CDR3 nucleotides: TGTGCCAGCAGCTTAGTGGCCGAGGACTCTGGGGCCAACGTCCTGACTTTC. Translation gives CASSLVAEDSGANVLTF.

This clone showed up just a few times. The chain combines TRBV30 with TRBJ2-5; tentative D call: TRBD1 (6 bases). Germline-derived CDR1 and CDR2 are GTSNPN and SVGIG (reference sequence). The CDR3 loop spans 13 amino acids. V lost 4 bases to trimming and J lost 7 bases, with 16 bases between them. The CDR3 reads CAWTPKGVGTQYF. DNA for the CDR3: TGTGCCTGGACCCCCAAGGGGGTAGGGACCCAGTACTTC.

The V call is TRBV5-1, the J call TRBJ2-5, with 8 bases identical to TRBD2. The V and J ends lost 1 base and 2 bases, in that order; junction bases with no gene match: 4. The CDR3 contains 15 residues. CDR1 and CDR2 from the germline V gene are SGHRS and YFSETQ. The CDR3 sequence: CASSLSSGVQETQYF. For the CDR3, the DNA is TGCGCCAGCAGCTTGAGTAGCGGGGTTCAAGAGACCCAGTACTTC.